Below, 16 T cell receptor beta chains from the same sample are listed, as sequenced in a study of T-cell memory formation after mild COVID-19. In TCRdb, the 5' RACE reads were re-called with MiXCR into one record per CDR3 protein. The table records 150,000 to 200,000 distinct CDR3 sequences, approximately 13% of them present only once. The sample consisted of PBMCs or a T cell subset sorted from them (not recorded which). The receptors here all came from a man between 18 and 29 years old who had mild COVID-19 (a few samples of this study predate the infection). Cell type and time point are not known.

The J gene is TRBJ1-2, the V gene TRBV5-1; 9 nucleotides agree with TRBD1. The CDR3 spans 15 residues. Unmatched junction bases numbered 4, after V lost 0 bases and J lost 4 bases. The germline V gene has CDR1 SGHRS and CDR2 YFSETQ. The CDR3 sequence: CASSLGTDRGYGYTF. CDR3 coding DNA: TGCGCCAGCAGCTTGGGGACGGACAGGGGCTATGGCTACACCTTC.

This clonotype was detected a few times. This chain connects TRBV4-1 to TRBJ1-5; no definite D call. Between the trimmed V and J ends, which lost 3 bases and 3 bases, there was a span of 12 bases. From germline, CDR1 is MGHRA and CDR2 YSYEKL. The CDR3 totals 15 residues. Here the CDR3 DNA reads TGCGCCAGCAGCCAGGTGGGCACGAACAATCAGCCCCAGCATTTT. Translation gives CASSQVGTNNQPQHF.

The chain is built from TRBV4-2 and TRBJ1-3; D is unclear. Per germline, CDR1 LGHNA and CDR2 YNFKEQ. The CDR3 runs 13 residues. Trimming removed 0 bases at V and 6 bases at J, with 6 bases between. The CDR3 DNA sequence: TGTGCCAGCAGCCAAGAAAAGGAAAACACCATATATTTT. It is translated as CASSQEKENTIYF.

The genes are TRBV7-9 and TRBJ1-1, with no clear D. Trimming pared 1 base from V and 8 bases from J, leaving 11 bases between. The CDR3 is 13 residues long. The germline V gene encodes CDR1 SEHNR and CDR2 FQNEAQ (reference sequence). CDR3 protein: CASSLGLTSEAFF. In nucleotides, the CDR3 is TGTGCCAGCAGCTTAGGGTTGACGTCCGAAGCTTTCTTT.

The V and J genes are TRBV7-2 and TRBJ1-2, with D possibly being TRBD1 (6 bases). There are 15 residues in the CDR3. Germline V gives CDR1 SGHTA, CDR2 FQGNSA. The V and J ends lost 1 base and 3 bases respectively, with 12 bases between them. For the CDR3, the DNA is TGTGCCAGCAGCTTAGTCATGACAGGATACTATGGCTACACCTTC. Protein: CASSLVMTGYYGYTF.

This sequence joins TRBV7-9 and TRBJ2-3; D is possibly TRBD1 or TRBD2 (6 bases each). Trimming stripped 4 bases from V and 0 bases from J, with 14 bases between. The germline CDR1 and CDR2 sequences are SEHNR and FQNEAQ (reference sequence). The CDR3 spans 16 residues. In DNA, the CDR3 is TGTGCCAGCAGCTCGAGTACAGGGACTAGCACAGATACGCAGTATTTT. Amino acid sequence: CASSSSTGTSTDTQYF.

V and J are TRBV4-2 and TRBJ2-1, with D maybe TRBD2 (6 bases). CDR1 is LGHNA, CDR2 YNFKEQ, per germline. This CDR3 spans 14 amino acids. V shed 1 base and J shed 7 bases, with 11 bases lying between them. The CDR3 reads CASSQVIRGNEQFF. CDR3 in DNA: TGTGCCAGCAGCCAAGTAATACGGGGGAATGAGCAGTTCTTC.

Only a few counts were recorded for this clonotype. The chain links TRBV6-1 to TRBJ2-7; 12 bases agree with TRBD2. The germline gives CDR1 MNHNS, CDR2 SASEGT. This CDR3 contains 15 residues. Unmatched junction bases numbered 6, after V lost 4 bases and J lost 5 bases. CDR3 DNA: TGTGCCAGCAGTGGGGCTAGCGGGGGGGCCCACGAGCAGTACGTC. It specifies CASSGASGGAHEQYV.

The CDR3 nucleotides are TGTGCCAGCAGCTCTGGAGGGTTGAGCTACGAGCAGTACGTC. This encodes CASSSGGLSYEQYV. This chain joins TRBV28 and TRBJ2-7, with D maybe TRBD2 (6 bases). CDR1 is MDHEN, CDR2 SYDVKM, per germline. CDR3 length: 14 residues. Trimming cost V 6 bases and J 3 bases, with 15 bases left between them.

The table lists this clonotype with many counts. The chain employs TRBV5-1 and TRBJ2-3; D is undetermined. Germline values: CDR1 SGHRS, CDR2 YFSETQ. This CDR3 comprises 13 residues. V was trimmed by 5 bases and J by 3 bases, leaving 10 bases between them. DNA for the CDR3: TGCGCCAGCAGGATGGAAGGAACAGATACGCAGTATTTT. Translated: CASRMEGTDTQYF.

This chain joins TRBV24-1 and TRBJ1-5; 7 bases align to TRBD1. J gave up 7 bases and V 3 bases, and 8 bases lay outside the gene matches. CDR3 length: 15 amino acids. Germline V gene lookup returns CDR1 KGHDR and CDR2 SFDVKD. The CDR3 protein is CATSDRQGPKQPQHF. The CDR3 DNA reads TGTGCCACCAGTGATAGACAGGGACCGAAGCAGCCCCAGCATTTT.

CDR3 sequence: CASSQGDRGWGEKLFF. The CDR3 nucleotides read TGTGCCAGCAGCCAAGGAGATAGAGGGTGGGGTGAAAAACTGTTTTTT. This chain joins TRBV3-1 and TRBJ1-4, with D hard to call. CDR3 length equals 16 residues. Germline V CDR1 and CDR2: LGHDT, YNNKEL (reference sequence). Trimming stripped 1 base from V and 7 bases from J, with 16 bases between.

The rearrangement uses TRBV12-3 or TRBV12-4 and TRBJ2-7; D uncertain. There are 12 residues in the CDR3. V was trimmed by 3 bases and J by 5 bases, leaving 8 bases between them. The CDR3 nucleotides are TGTGCCAGCAGTTTGCGACCGGACGAGCAGTACTTC. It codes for CASSLRPDEQYF.

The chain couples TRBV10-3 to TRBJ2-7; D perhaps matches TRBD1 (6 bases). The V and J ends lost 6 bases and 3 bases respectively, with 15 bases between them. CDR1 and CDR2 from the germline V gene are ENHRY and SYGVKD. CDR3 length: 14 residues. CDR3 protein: CAIRHRDKHYEQYV. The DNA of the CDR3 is TGTGCCATCAGGCACCGGGACAAACACTACGAGCAGTACGTC.

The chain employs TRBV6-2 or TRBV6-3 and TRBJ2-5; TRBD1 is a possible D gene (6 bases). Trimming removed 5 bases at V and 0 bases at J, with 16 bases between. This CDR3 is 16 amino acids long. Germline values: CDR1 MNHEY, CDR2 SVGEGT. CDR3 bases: TGTGCCAGCAGTAACCCCAGGGGCAGGAACCAAGAGACCCAGTACTTC. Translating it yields CASSNPRGRNQETQYF.

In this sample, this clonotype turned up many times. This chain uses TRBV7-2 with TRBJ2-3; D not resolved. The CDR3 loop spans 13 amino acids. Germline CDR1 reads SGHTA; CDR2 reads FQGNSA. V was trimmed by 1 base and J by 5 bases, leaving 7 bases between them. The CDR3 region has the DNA TGTGCCAGCAGCTTAGATGTGGGAGATACGCAGTATTTT. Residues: CASSLDVGDTQYF.